This T cell receptor beta chain was recovered during a study of cytomegalovirus exposure and HLA in healthy donors. The study, taken as a whole, reports: Previously analyzed data showed that most TCR beta V segments were productive at a frequency of about 90% or about 30%. Within the data, a cluster of highly shared sequence variants was likely a sequencing artifact. From TCR beta sequences, most subjects' HLA-A and HLA-B alleles were reportedly predicted accurately.

The PCR was carried out with 60 Vbeta primers and 13 Jbeta primers. The method was immunoSEQ multiplex PCR; TCRdb's version includes in-frame clones alone and lacks a portion of them. This table has around 190,000 clones, around 80% appearing once. V gave up 4 bases and J gave up 10 bases, with 11 bases separating them. Germline values: CDR1 PRHDT, CDR2 FYEKMQ (reference sequence). The CDR3 length is 13 residues. This clone was picked up a small number of times. The target antigen is unknown. The chain employs TRBV13 and TRBJ1-6; no firm D call. The clonotype originates from a man aged 35-49 years in good health and CMV-seronegative. Sequencing input: PBMCs. In DNA form, the CDR3 reads TGTGCCAGCAGCTCGCCTGGCGGGTCACCCCTCCACTTT. Protein: CASSSPGGSPLHF.